This entry features one T cell receptor beta chain sequence. As yet, its antigen is unknown. Constant-segment primers were used for 5'RACE, and the resulting TCR alpha and TCR beta cDNA libraries carried sample barcodes and UMIs. TCRdb ran MiXCR on the 5' RACE reads and lists one entry per CDR3 protein. In the table there are more than 300,000 distinct CDR3 sequences, more than 20% of which are singletons. The sample is drawn from a study of T-cell memory formation after mild COVID-19. The CDR3 loop spans 12 amino acids. V dropped 3 bases and J dropped 6 bases, with 7 bases sitting between them. Study-wide results and limits: The second-wave clones peaking on day 37 were not confirmed as SARS-CoV-2-specific. A subset of responding clones appeared in pre-infection memory, suggesting cross-reactive memory joined. Shrinking CD4+ clones were chiefly CM and EM; CD8+ ones were chiefly EMRA.

This chain joins TRBV23-1 and TRBJ2-3; D unresolved. TRBV23-1 counts as an open reading frame of uncertain function. Input material: PBMCs or a T cell subset sorted from them (not recorded which). The clonotype originates from a young man who had mild COVID-19 (a few samples of this study predate the infection). Cell type and time point are not known. CDR3 sequence: CASSHPEDTQYF. The CDR3 DNA is TGCGCCAGCAGTCACCCCGAGGATACGCAGTATTTT.